This T cell receptor (beta chain) derives from a study of blood T cell repertoires in COVID-19. Study in general: Both acute and convalescent COVID-19 samples were obtained from the United States, Italy and Spain. The cDNA or gDNA used as material had been derived from T cells, B-cell-depleted T cells, or PBMCs.

Authors' methods: Estimated nucleated cell counts came from reference gene primer amplification. The assay was immunoSEQ multiplex PCR, and TCRdb's table has in-frame clones only and misses some. That table furnishes V, J and clone size, whereas the DNA furnished D and trimming. The table records some 180,000 clones, roughly 82% of them present only once. The sequenced sample consisted of peripheral blood. This receptor was obtained from a human donor in a cohort sampled during active COVID-19.

CDR3 sequence: CASSLGLAASSYNEQFF. The CDR3 DNA reads TGTGCCAGCAGTCTTGGACTAGCGGCTAGCTCCTACAATGAGCAGTTCTTC. This rearrangement joins TRBV6-6 to TRBJ2-1; 10 bases match TRBD2. V was pared by 5 bases and J by 0 bases, with 7 bases of the junction left unmatched. The germline CDR1 and CDR2 sequences are MNHNY and SVGAGI (reference sequence). The CDR3 spans 17 residues.